Each of the 18 T cell receptor beta chains below was sequenced from the same sample in a study of cytomegalovirus exposure and HLA in healthy donors. The primer mix had 60 Vbeta and 13 Jbeta primers. Assay used: immunoSEQ multiplex PCR; TCRdb lists only in-frame clones, some missing. The sample holds 90,000 to 150,000 clones, roughly 80% seen once. The material sequenced was PBMCs. These receptors all stem from a man aged 50 or older in good health and CMV-seropositive.

The chain combines TRBV2 with TRBJ2-5; TRBD2 matches 10 bases. This CDR3 contains 16 residues. V shed 3 bases, J shed 4 bases, and the junction held 8 bases outside the gene matches. Germline V CDR1 and CDR2: SNHLY, FYNNEI. CDR3 nucleotide sequence: TGTGCCAGCAGTGAGGCACTAGCGGGGAGGGCAGAGACCCAGTACTTC. Its protein product is CASSEALAGRAETQYF.

The gene calls are TRBV6-5 and TRBJ2-3, with 7 bases matching TRBD2. The CDR3 covers 15 residues. The V and J ends lost 6 bases and 0 bases, in that order; junction bases with no gene match: 6. CDR1 and CDR2 (germline): MNHEY, SVGAGI. The DNA for the CDR3 is TGTGCCAGCAGGGAACTAGCGCTCAGCACAGATACGCAGTATTTT. The encoded protein is CASRELALSTDTQYF.

V gene TRBV7-2 combines with J gene TRBJ2-3; the D gene is possibly TRBD1 (5 bases). Per the germline V gene, CDR1 is SGHTA and CDR2 is FQGNSA. This CDR3 is built from 13 residues. V was pared by 6 bases and J by 11 bases, with 18 bases between. CDR3 loop: CASSNPQGSMQYF. CDR3 nucleotide sequence: TGTGCCAGCAGTAACCCCCAGGGTAGTATGCAGTATTTT.

This chain connects TRBV5-1 to TRBJ1-4, with D possibly TRBD1 on 5 matching bases. CDR3 length equals 17 residues. In germline, CDR1 is SGHRS, CDR2 YFSETQ. V was shortened by 0 bases and J by 0 bases, with 12 bases between the two germline ends. DNA for the CDR3: TGCGCCAGCAGCTTGGGAACAGGACCAGCAACTAATGAAAAACTGTTTTTT. Amino acid sequence: CASSLGTGPATNEKLFF.

CDR3 region: CATRTWDRDPEAFF. For the CDR3, the DNA is TGTGCCACCAGAACCTGGGACAGGGACCCTGAAGCTTTCTTT. The genes are TRBV15 and TRBJ1-1, with 9 bases that match TRBD1. This CDR3 is built from 14 residues. Looked up from germline, CDR1 is LNHNV and CDR2 is YYDKDF (reference sequence). V lost 6 bases to trimming and J lost 6 bases; unmatched junction nucleotides: 8.

V usage is TRBV5-5 and J usage is TRBJ2-5; possibly TRBD2 for D (6 bases). Trimming shortened V by 4 bases and J by 1 base, and 8 bases separated the two germline ends. This CDR3 has 13 amino acids. The V gene's germline CDR1 is SGHKS and CDR2 YYEKEE (reference sequence). The CDR3 loop is CASSPGLQETQYF. In DNA form, the CDR3 reads TGTGCCAGCAGCCCGGGACTCCAAGAGACCCAGTACTTC.

This rearrangement joins TRBV13 to TRBJ2-3; 9 bases are shared with TRBD1. There are 15 residues in the CDR3. The germline V gene encodes CDR1 PRHDT and CDR2 FYEKMQ (reference sequence). Trimming removed 4 bases from V and 3 bases from J; junction bases left unmatched: 5. The CDR3 region has the DNA TGTGCCAGCAGCTCAGGACAGGGGAGGACAGATACGCAGTATTTT. Its protein product is CASSSGQGRTDTQYF.

V is TRBV5-1 and J is TRBJ2-2; 7 bases fit TRBD1. V lost 0 bases to trimming and J lost 6 bases; unmatched junction nucleotides: 5. Germline CDR1 is SGHRS and CDR2 is YFSETQ. The CDR3 spans 15 residues. DNA for the CDR3: TGCGCCAGCAGCTTGGGGGGACAGACCCCCGGGGAGCTGTTTTTT. This encodes CASSLGGQTPGELFF. Based on the CDR3 plus reference TRBV5-1 and TRBJ2-2, the full variable domain is KAGVTQTPRYLIKTRGQQVTLSCSPISGHRSVSWYQQTPGQGLQFLFEYFSETQRNKGNFPGRFSGRQFSNSRSEMNVSTLELGDSALYLCASSLGGQTPGELFFGEGSRLTVL.

The chain links TRBV5-1 to TRBJ2-5; 12 bases are shared with TRBD1. This CDR3 is 18 amino acids long. The V gene end was trimmed by 3 bases and the J gene end by 12 bases; junction bases not matched to a gene: 21. Germline V gives CDR1 SGHRS, CDR2 YFSETQ. The CDR3: CASSSTLGQGASGVTEYF. CDR3 coding DNA: TGCGCCAGCAGCTCAACCCTGGGACAGGGGGCGTCGGGTGTAACCGAGTACTTC.

V is TRBV28 and J is TRBJ1-5; D may be TRBD1 (5 bases). CDR3 length equals 15 residues. The V end lost 5 bases, the J end lost 3 bases, and 14 bases lay between the germline ends. Germline CDR1 MDHEN, CDR2 SYDVKM. The CDR3 DNA is TGTGCCAGCAGTCAAAGCCGGGGGATCAATCAGCCCCAGCATTTT. This codes for CASSQSRGINQPQHF.

V and J are TRBV7-9 and TRBJ1-5; D not resolved. The germline CDR1 and CDR2 sequences are SEHNR and FQNEAQ (reference sequence). V gave up 5 bases and J gave up 4 bases, with 9 bases separating them. The CDR3 spans 13 residues. For the CDR3, the DNA is TGTGCCAGCAGCCGGGGAACGAATCAGCCCCAGCATTTT. It is translated as CASSRGTNQPQHF. The full variable domain, in which reference TRBV7-9 and TRBJ1-5 provide the parts outside the CDR3, is DTGVSQNPRHKITKRGQNVTFRCDPISEHNRLYWYRQTLGQGPEFLTYFQNEAQLEKSRLLSDRFSAERPKGSFSTLEIQRTEQGDSAMYLCASSRGTNQPQHFGDGTRLSIL.

Concerning this clone: This sample also contains other DNA sequences that code for the same CDR3. The chain combines TRBV18 with TRBJ2-3; D is ambiguous. Trimming shortened V by 2 bases and J by 0 bases, and 6 bases separated the two germline ends. CDR1 is KGHSH, CDR2 LQKENI, per germline. The CDR3 sequence is 14 residues long. Here the CDR3 reads CASSPIPSTDTQYF. CDR3 DNA sequence: TGTGCCAGCTCACCAATCCCTAGCACAGATACGCAGTATTTT. Complete variable domain (other parts from reference TRBV18 and TRBJ2-3): NAGVMQNPRHLVRRRGQEARLRCSPMKGHSHVYWYRQLPEEGLKFMVYLQKENIIDESGMPKERFSAEFPKEGPSILRIQQVVRGDSAAYFCASSPIPSTDTQYFGPGTRLTVL.

The chain links TRBV6-5 to TRBJ1-2, with 7 bases fitting TRBD1. The V and J ends lost 0 bases and 5 bases, in that order; junction bases with no gene match: 3. The germline V gene has CDR1 MNHEY and CDR2 SVGAGI. The CDR3 is 14 residues long. Here the CDR3 DNA reads TGTGCCAGCAGTTACTCGGGACAGCTTTATGGCTACACCTTC. This encodes CASSYSGQLYGYTF.

The chain uses TRBV6-6 and TRBJ1-2; D is unclear. The CDR3 has 12 residues. Looked up from germline, CDR1 is MNHNY and CDR2 is SVGAGI (reference sequence). The germline V and J ends were trimmed by 4 bases and 4 bases, with 7 bases remaining between them. The CDR3 nucleotides are TGTGCCAGCAGTTCCTCCCTCTATGGCTACACCTTC. Its protein product is CASSSSLYGYTF.

The chain employs TRBV2 and TRBJ1-2; possible D gene TRBD1, 5 bases. CDR3 length: 15 residues. V was trimmed by 0 bases and J by 4 bases, leaving 12 bases between them. The germline CDR1 and CDR2 sequences are SNHLY and FYNNEI. The CDR3 loop reads CASSEAGRRGYGYTF. The CDR3 DNA reads TGTGCCAGCAGTGAAGCTGGCAGGAGGGGCTATGGCTACACCTTC.

This clone was recorded once. The gene calls are TRBV2 and TRBJ1-5, with D perhaps TRBD1 (5 bases). V shed 4 bases and J shed 6 bases, with 13 bases lying between them. CDR3 length: 14 residues. Germline CDR1 and CDR2: SNHLY and FYNNEI. CDR3 bases: TGTGCCAGCAGTGCCCCGGGGGGTGGTCAGCCCCAGCATTTT. This translates into CASSAPGGGQPQHF.

The chain recombines TRBV6-1 with TRBJ1-5; 10 bases map to TRBD1. The CDR3 contains 15 residues. The V gene end was trimmed by 1 base and the J gene end by 5 bases; junction bases not matched to a gene: 2. Germline V CDR1 and CDR2: MNHNS, SASEGT. CDR3 sequence: CASSEGDRGDQPQHF. In DNA, the CDR3 is TGTGCCAGCAGTGAAGGGGACAGGGGTGATCAGCCCCAGCATTTT.

This chain joins TRBV28 and TRBJ2-7; 8 bases map to TRBD1. Unmatched junction bases numbered 4, after V lost 4 bases and J lost 2 bases. The CDR3 sequence is 14 residues long. Per the germline V gene, CDR1 is MDHEN and CDR2 is SYDVKM. The CDR3 DNA is TGTGCCAGCAGTTCCGGGACAGGCCCCTACGAGCAGTACTTC. This translates into CASSSGTGPYEQYF.